This record covers a single T cell receptor beta chain. What it binds is unknown. Sequencing was performed with immunoSEQ multiplex PCR; in TCRdb, only in-frame clones are kept and a portion is missing. This table holds around 51,000 clones, roughly 73% found once. Trimming took off 0 bases at V and 3 bases at J, with 24 bases between the two ends. Germline V gene sequence: CDR1 MGHRA, CDR2 YSYEKL. This CDR3 contains 19 residues. This sample was included in a study of early stage breast cancer tumors. Study-wide background: Most invasive tumors, about 70% of the 16, were ER+/PR+/HER2-. Broader study findings: Blood repertoires resembled normal breast more than tumor. Bulk DNA sequencing of unsorted cells missed chain pairing and markers.

The sequenced sample consisted of blood. This sequence was found in a person aged 35-55 years with breast cancer. The V gene is TRBV4-1, the J gene TRBJ2-7; either TRBD1 or TRBD2 may supply D (6 bases each). The CDR3 nucleotides read TGCGCCAGCAGCCAAGAATGGGGGGCGTCTAGCCCTATGTACTACGAGCAGTACTTC. Amino acids: CASSQEWGASSPMYYEQYF.